The entry below gives a single T cell receptor (beta chain) sequence along with its context. The junction departs from the called germline gene at one end, perhaps through a read error. The data originate from a study of cytomegalovirus exposure and HLA in healthy donors. With 60 Vbeta and 13 Jbeta primers, the PCR was carried out. Sequenced by immunoSEQ multiplex PCR; TCRdb stores in-frame clones only, minus some. The sample lists some 170,000 clones; more than 80% were seen once. There are 12 residues in the CDR3. CDR1 and CDR2 from the germline V gene are SEHNR and FQNEAQ (reference sequence). The TCR sequence derives from a woman in her 30s in good health and CMV-seropositive. The J gene is TRBJ1-2, the V gene TRBV7-9; TRBD1 agrees at 7 bases. Sequences were obtained from PBMCs. The CDR3 DNA follows: TGTTCCAGCAGCCCGACAGGGAATGGCTACACCTTC. Translation gives CSSSPTGNGYTF.